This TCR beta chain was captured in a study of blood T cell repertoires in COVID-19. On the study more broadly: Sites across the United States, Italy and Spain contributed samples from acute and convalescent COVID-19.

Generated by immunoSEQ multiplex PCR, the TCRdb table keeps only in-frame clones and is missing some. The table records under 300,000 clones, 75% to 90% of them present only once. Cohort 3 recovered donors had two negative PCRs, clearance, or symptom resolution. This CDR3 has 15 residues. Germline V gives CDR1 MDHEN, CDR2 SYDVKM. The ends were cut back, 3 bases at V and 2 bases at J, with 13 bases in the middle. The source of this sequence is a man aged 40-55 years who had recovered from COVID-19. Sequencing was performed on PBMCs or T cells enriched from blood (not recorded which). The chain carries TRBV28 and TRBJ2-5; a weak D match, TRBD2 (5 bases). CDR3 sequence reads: CASSFSAVLQETQYF. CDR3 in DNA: TGTGCCAGCAGTTTCTCAGCGGTGCTACAAGAGACCCAGTACTTC.